Listed below are T cell receptor beta chains from one sample, sequenced in a study of blood T cell repertoires in COVID-19. Clones were read by immunoSEQ multiplex PCR, and TCRdb kept only the in-frame ones, dropping some. The data contain about 36,000 clones, 75% to 95% of them seen just once; the ten biggest clones take up under 5%. The sequencing sample was made of peripheral blood. These receptors all stem from a human donor in a cohort sampled during active COVID-19. Both conserved end residues are part of each CDR3. D genes are given only for firm matches.

TRBV7-2,TRBJ2-1,TRBD2,CASSPRLAGGPNNEQFF
TRBV20-1,TRBJ2-7,-,CSASSRSYEQYF
TRBV6-5,TRBJ2-7,-,CASSPVGGEYEQYF
TRBV6-5,TRBJ2-7,TRBD2,CASTIFAGVGEQYF
TRBV3-1/TRBV3-2,TRBJ2-1,TRBD2,CASSQRAGGEQFF
TRBV4-1,TRBJ2-3,TRBD1,CASSLGQGDTDTQYF
TRBV28,TRBJ2-7,TRBD2,CATSTRSGRSLGHEQYF
TRBV12-3/TRBV12-4,TRBJ2-7,TRBD1,CASSSTRQGPYF
TRBV9,TRBJ2-1,TRBD2,CASSVATSGSYNEQFF
TRBV6-6,TRBJ2-4,TRBD1,CASSTTTGVKNIQYF
TRBV6-1,TRBJ2-2,-,CASSDSGLANTGELFF
TRBV7-2,TRBJ1-2,-,CASSLRVRADLTGYTF
TRBV6-2/TRBV6-3,TRBJ2-4,TRBD2,CASSLGGGAKNIQYF
TRBV7-2,TRBJ2-1,-,CASSSRHWFNEQFF
TRBV27,TRBJ1-5,TRBD1,CASSLGQMGPQHF
TRBV19,TRBJ1-6,TRBD1,CASSMRDRTSPLHF
TRBV5-4,TRBJ2-3,TRBD2,CASSLAGRQDTQYF
TRBV4-1,TRBJ2-2,-,CASSQGTGRGLTGELFF
TRBV27,TRBJ1-5,TRBD1,CASSLLRDRGPQPQHF
TRBV7-2,TRBJ2-7,TRBD2,CATGLAGVYEQYF
TRBV5-4,TRBJ1-1,-,CASSPLGGGGTEAFF